This TCR beta chain was documented in a study of graft-versus-host responses after intestinal transplantation. Trimming cost V 1 base and J 8 bases, with 6 bases left between them. This CDR3 contains 12 residues. Looked up from germline, CDR1 is LGHNT and CDR2 is FRNRAP. On this clone: Its antigen remains unidentified.

The repertoire was sequenced with immunoSEQ multiplex PCR; TCRdb's copy has only in-frame clones and lacks some. The sample has some 83,000 clones, roughly 91% seen once. The source is a human donor who received an intestinal transplant. The J gene is TRBJ2-1, the V gene TRBV12-5, with no clear D. The material sequenced was unstimulated CD4+ T cells sorted from spleen or lymph node cells, taken before intestinal transplant. CDR3 amino acids: CASGLARDEQFF. The CDR3 bases are TGTGCTAGTGGTTTGGCCCGAGATGAGCAGTTCTTC.